The T cell receptor (beta chain) described here comes from a study of T-cell memory formation after mild COVID-19. On the study more broadly: Clustering of TCRs was largely donor specific.

5'RACE with constant-segment primers yielded barcoded, UMI-tagged TCR alpha and TCR beta cDNA libraries. In TCRdb, the 5' RACE reads were re-called with MiXCR into one record per CDR3 protein. The data show 250,000 to 300,000 distinct CDR3 sequences, around 8% seen once. The trim removed 5 bases at V and 7 bases at J, leaving 13 bases unmatched. From germline, CDR1 is SQVTM and CDR2 ANQGSEA. This CDR3 has 15 amino acids. Notes on this clonotype: The antigen is unknown.

Study results and limitations: Most CD4+ clones that shrank were in CM and EM, while CD8+ ones turned up in EMRA.

Material: PBMCs or a T cell subset sorted from them (not recorded which). The clonotype was recovered from a man between 18 and 29 years old who had mild COVID-19 (a few samples of this study predate the infection). Cell type and time point are not known. The rearrangement uses TRBV29-1 and TRBJ2-1; TRBD1 matches at 8 bases. This chain's CDR3 is CSVLSRDRFGNEQFF. DNA of the CDR3: TGCAGCGTTCTGTCCCGGGACAGGTTCGGGAATGAGCAGTTCTTC.